The T cell receptor (beta chain) described here comes from a study of control samples from healthy donors and cancer patients (dated by TCRdb to the early 2020s). In regard to this clone: Its antigen target is currently unknown. No base quality information exists; no much larger clone differs at one position.

Preparation of the library involved the immunoSEQ multiplex PCR assay. This immuneACCESS table, as held by TCRdb, lists in-frame sequences with V and J called but not all clones. Of the missing ones, under half trace to an unresolved V gene in checked studies; the others have no known cause. The sample table contains around 50,000 clones; only one count was recorded for 85% to 95% of them. The ten largest account for about 0.99% of the sample. According to the germline V gene, CDR1 reads MNHNS and CDR2 reads SASEGT. Including the terminal cysteine and phenylalanine, the CDR3 comprises 15 residues. The sequence is cut down to CDR3 DNA, 45 bases in frame from base 1. The V and J ends are trimmed by 1 base and 0 bases, leaving 7 bases between them.

This sequence uses TRBV6-1 and TRBJ1-3; the D gene assignment is ambiguous. Input material: PBMCs. The sequence came from a man aged 30-40 years with colorectal cancer. The nucleotide sequence is given as TGTGCCAGCAGTGAAGGGCTTTTCTCTGGAAACACCATATATTTT. Protein translation: CASSEGLFSGNTIYF.